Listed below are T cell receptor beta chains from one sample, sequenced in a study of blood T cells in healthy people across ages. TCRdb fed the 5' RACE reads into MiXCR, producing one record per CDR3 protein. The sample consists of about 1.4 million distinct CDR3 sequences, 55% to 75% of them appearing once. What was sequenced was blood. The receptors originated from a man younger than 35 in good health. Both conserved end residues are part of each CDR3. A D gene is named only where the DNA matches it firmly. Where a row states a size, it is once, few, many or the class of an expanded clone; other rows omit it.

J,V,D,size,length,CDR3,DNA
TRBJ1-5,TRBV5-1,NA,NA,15,CASSLNGPSGWPQHF,TGCGCCAGCAGCTTGAACGGGCCTTCGGGTTGGCCCCAGCATTTT
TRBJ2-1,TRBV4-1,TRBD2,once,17,CASSRHLAASSYNERFF,TGCGCCAGCAGCCGGCACCTAGCGGCAAGCTCCTACAATGAGCGGTTCTTC
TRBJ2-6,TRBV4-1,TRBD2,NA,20,CASQPHLGLAGVAGANVLTF,TGCGCCAGCCAGCCGCACCTTGGACTAGCGGGAGTAGCTGGGGCCAACGTCCTGACTTTC
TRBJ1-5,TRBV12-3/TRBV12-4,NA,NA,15,CASSFNGGSMEPQHF,TGTGCCAGCAGTTTTAATGGTGGCAGCATGGAGCCCCAGCATTTT
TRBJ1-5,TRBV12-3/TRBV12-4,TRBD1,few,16,CASSLGDSHSNQPQHF,TGTGCCAGCAGTTTGGGGGACAGCCATAGCAATCAGCCCCAGCATTTT
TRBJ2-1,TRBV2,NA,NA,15,CASSDVAGAYNEQFF,TGTGCCAGCAGTGATGTGGCAGGGGCGTACAATGAGCAGTTCTTC
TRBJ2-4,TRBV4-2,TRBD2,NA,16,CASLGRGSGAKNIQYF,TGTGCCAGCCTCGGGAGGGGGAGTGGGGCCAAAAACATTCAGTACTTC
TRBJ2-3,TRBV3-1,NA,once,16,CASSQEPRGYTDTQYF,TGTGCCAGCAGCCAAGAGCCCCGTGGCTACACAGATACGCAGTATTTT
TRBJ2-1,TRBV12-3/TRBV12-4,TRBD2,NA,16,CASSSVGTSGRSEQFF,TGTGCCAGCAGTTCTGTGGGGACTAGCGGGAGGAGTGAGCAGTTCTTC
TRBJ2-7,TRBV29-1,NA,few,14,CSVEFVQGTQGQYF,TGCAGCGTTGAATTTGTGCAGGGGACCCAAGGGCAGTACTTC
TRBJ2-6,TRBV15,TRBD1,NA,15,CATTYRGPGANVLTF,TGTGCCACTACATACAGGGGCCCTGGGGCCAACGTCCTGACTTTC
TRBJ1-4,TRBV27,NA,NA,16,CASSSKGGATNEKLFF,TGTGCCAGCAGTTCCAAAGGAGGAGCAACTAATGAAAAACTGTTTTTT
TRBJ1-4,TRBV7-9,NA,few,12,CASSFQNEKLFF,TGTGCCAGCAGCTTCCAAAATGAAAAACTGTTTTTT
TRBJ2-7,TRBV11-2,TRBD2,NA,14,CASSPRDYLYEQYF,TGTGCCAGCAGTCCCCGGGACTACCTCTACGAGCAGTACTTC
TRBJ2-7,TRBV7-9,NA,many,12,CASSNSVYEQYF,TGTGCCAGCAGTAACTCGGTTTACGAGCAGTACTTC
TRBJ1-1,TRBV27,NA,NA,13,CASSYTANTEAFF,TGTGCCAGCAGCTACACAGCGAACACTGAAGCTTTCTTT
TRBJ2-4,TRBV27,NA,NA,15,CASSLVPIAKNIQYF,TGTGCCAGCAGTTTAGTCCCGATAGCCAAAAACATTCAGTACTTC
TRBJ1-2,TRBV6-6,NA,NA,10,CASSYKGYTF,TGTGCCAGCAGTTACAAGGGCTACACCTTC
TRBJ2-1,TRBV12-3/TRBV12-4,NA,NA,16,CASSLAVARRANEQFF,TGTGCCAGCAGTTTAGCGGTAGCGCGACGGGCCAATGAGCAGTTCTTC
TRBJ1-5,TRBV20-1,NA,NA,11,CSAEENQPQHF,TGCAGTGCAGAAGAGAATCAGCCCCAGCATTTT
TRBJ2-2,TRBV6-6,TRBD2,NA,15,CASRGLAKSTGELFF,TGTGCCAGCAGAGGACTAGCGAAATCCACCGGGGAGCTGTTTTTT
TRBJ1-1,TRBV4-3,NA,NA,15,CASSSGYSWNTEAFF,TGCGCCAGCAGCTCCGGGTATTCGTGGAACACTGAAGCTTTCTTT
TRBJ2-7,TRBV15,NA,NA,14,CATSPRTGIYEQYF,TGTGCCACCAGCCCCCGAACCGGGATCTACGAGCAGTACTTC
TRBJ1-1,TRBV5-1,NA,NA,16,CASSPQPGMENTEAFF,TGCGCCAGCAGCCCCCAGCCAGGGATGGAGAACACTGAAGCTTTCTTT
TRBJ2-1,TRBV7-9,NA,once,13,CASSLGTADEQFF,TGTGCCAGCAGCTTGGGAACAGCGGATGAGCAGTTCTTC
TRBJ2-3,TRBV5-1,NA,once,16,CASSLGLGLGPDTQYF,TGCGCCAGCAGCTTGGGATTGGGGCTCGGCCCAGATACGCAGTATTTT
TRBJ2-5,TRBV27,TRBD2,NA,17,CASSLGPLGRTQETQYF,TGTGCCAGCAGTTTAGGGCCCCTCGGGAGGACCCAAGAGACCCAGTACTTC
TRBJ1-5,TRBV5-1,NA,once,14,CAGFFTGFYQPQHF,TGCGCCGGATTCTTTACAGGGTTTTATCAGCCCCAGCATTTT
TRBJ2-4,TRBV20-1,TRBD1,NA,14,CSARWDRGYEEQYF,TGCAGTGCTAGATGGGACAGGGGGTATGAAGAGCAGTACTTC
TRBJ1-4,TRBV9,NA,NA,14,CASSPRVGNEKLFF,TGTGCCAGCAGCCCAAGGGTGGGGAATGAAAAACTGTTTTTT
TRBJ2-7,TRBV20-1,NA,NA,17,CSARVLGSSGSSYEQYF,TGCAGTGCTAGAGTCCTGGGGAGCTCGGGGAGCTCCTACGAGCAGTACTTC
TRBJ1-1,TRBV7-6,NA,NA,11,CASSLGGVAFF,TGTGCCAGCAGCTTAGGAGGGGTGGCTTTCTTT
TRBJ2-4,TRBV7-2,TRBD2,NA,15,CASSLSSRGGNIQYF,TGTGCCAGCAGCTTAAGTTCACGGGGAGGGAACATTCAGTACTTC
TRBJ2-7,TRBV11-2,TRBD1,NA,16,CASSLKDGTGSYEQYF,TGTGCCAGCAGCTTAAAGGACGGGACAGGGTCCTACGAGCAGTACTTC
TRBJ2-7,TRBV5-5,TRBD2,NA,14,CASRITSGSPEQYF,TGTGCCAGCAGAATTACTAGCGGGAGTCCCGAGCAGTACTTC
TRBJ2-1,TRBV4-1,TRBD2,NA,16,CASSQEGLAGEKEQFF,TGCGCCAGCAGCCAAGAGGGACTAGCGGGAGAGAAGGAGCAGTTCTTC
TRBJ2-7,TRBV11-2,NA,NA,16,CASSLVTSIFSYEQYF,TGTGCCAGCAGCTTAGTCACGAGCATCTTCTCCTACGAGCAGTACTTC
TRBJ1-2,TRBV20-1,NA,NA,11,CSASDGGGYTF,TGCAGTGCTAGCGATGGGGGTGGCTACACCTTC
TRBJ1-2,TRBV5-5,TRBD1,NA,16,CASSLGQGLRNYGYTF,TGTGCCAGCAGCTTGGGACAGGGGCTCCGTAACTATGGCTACACCTTC
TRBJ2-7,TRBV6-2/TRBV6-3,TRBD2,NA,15,CASSYRSSGGYEQYF,TGTGCCAGCAGTTACCGCTCTAGCGGGGGCTACGAGCAGTACTTC
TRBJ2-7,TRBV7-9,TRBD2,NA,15,CASSSQSGGRYEQYF,TGTGCCAGCAGCTCACAGAGCGGGGGCAGGTACGAGCAGTACTTC
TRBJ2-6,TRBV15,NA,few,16,CATSRDGDSGANVLTF,TGTGCCACCAGCAGAGATGGGGACTCTGGGGCCAACGTCCTGACTTTC
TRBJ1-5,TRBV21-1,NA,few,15,CASSRGQGAGQPQHF,TGTGCCAGCAGCAGGGGACAGGGGGCAGGTCAGCCCCAGCATTTT
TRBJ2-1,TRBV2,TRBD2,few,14,CASSERGANNEQFF,TGTGCCAGCAGTGAGCGGGGGGCTAACAATGAGCAGTTCTTC
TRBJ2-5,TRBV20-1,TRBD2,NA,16,CSAQGLAGVGQETQYF,TGCAGTGCCCAGGGACTAGCGGGGGTTGGGCAAGAGACCCAGTACTTC
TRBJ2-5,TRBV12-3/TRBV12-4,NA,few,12,CATQPGEETQYF,TGTGCCACCCAACCAGGGGAGGAGACCCAGTACTTC
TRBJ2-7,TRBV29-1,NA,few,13,CSVEGRASYEQYF,TGCAGCGTTGAGGGCAGGGCCTCCTACGAGCAGTACTTC
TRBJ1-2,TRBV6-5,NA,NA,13,CASSYRGSTRYTF,TGTGCCAGCAGTTACAGAGGGAGCACCCGCTACACCTTC